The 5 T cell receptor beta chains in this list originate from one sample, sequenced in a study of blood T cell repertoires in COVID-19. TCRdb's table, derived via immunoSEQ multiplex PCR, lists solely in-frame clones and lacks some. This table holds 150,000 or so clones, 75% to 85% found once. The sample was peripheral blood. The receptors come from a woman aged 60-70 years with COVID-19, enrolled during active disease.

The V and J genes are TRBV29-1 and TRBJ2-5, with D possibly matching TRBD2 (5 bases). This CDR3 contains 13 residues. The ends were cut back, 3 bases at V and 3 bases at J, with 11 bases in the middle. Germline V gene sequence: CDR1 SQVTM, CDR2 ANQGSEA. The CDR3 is CSVEEDSKETQYF. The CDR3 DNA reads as TGCAGCGTTGAGGAGGACTCAAAAGAGACCCAGTACTTC.

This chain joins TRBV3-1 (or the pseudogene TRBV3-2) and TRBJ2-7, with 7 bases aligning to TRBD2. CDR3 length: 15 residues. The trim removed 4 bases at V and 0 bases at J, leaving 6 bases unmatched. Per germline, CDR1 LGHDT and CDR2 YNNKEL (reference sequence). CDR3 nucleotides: TGTGCCAGCAGCCGTACGGGAGGCTCCTCCTACGAGCAGTACTTC. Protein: CASSRTGGSSYEQYF.

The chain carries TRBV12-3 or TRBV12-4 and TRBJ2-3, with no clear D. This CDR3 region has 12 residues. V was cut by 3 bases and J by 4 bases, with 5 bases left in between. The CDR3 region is CASSFYADTQYF. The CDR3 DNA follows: TGTGCCAGCAGTTTTTATGCAGATACGCAGTATTTT.

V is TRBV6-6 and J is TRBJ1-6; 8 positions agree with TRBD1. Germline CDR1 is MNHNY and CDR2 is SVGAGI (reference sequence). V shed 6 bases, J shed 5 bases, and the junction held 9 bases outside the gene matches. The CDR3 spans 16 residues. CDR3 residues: CASSHGQGPNNSPLHF. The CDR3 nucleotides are TGTGCCAGCAGCCATGGACAGGGACCCAATAATTCACCCCTCCACTTT.

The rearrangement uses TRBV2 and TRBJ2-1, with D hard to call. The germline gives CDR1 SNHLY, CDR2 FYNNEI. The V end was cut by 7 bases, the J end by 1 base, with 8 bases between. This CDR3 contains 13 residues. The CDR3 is CASNAESYNEQFF. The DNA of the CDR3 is TGTGCCAGCAACGCAGAATCCTACAATGAGCAGTTCTTC.